The 26 T cell receptor beta chains given below trace back to one sample, sequenced in a study of cytomegalovirus exposure and HLA in healthy donors. PCR was performed using 60 Vbeta and 13 Jbeta primers. TCRdb's copy holds only in-frame clones and misses some; the assay was immunoSEQ multiplex PCR. The sample lists under 170,000 clones; 55% to 70% were seen once. Sequenced sample: PBMCs. The source of these receptors is a woman aged 60-70 years in good health and CMV-seropositive.

To note about this clone: Other DNA sequences in the same sample also yield this CDR3. J is TRBJ2-1 and V is TRBV28; D ambiguous. Trimming left V 3 bases short and J 7 bases short, with 4 bases between. The CDR3 contains 11 residues. Germline loops: CDR1 MDHEN, CDR2 SYDVKM. The CDR3 region has the DNA TGTGCCAGCAGTTTCAGTAATGAGCAGTTCTTC. Translating it yields CASSFSNEQFF. The full variable domain, in which reference TRBV28 and TRBJ2-1 provide the parts outside the CDR3, is DVKVTQSSRYLVKRTGEKVFLECVQDMDHENMFWYRQDPGLGLRLIYFSYDVKMKEKGDIPEGYSVSREKKERFSLILESASTNQTSMYLCASSFSNEQFFGPGTRLTVL.

The J gene is TRBJ2-1, the V gene TRBV7-9; D is unresolved. The germline gives CDR1 SEHNR, CDR2 FQNEAQ (reference sequence). This CDR3 has 15 amino acids. Deletions cut 3 bases from V and 0 bases from J, with 9 bases between. The chain's CDR3 is CASSLRGSSYNEQFF. The DNA of the CDR3 is TGTGCCAGCAGCTTGAGAGGAAGCTCCTACAATGAGCAGTTCTTC.

CDR3 amino acids: CASSLAWTSADNEQFF. CDR3 nucleotide sequence: TGCGCCAGCAGCTTGGCCTGGACTAGCGCTGACAATGAGCAGTTCTTC. The chain employs TRBV5-1 and TRBJ2-1; TRBD2 aligns across 9 bases. Germline V gene sequence: CDR1 SGHRS, CDR2 YFSETQ. The CDR3 sequence is 16 residues long. V gave up 0 bases and J gave up 5 bases; unmatched junction bases: 6.

This chain uses TRBV15 with TRBJ2-5; D ambiguous. The CDR3 contains 12 residues. Trimming removed 0 bases at V and 5 bases at J, with 4 bases between. Germline loops: CDR1 LNHNV, CDR2 YYDKDF (reference sequence). The DNA for the CDR3 is TGTGCCACCAGCAGAGACAGGGAGACCCAGTACTTC. This translates into CATSRDRETQYF.

A remark on this clone: The germline gene is not matched at one end of the junction; a read error may be the cause. Distinct nucleotide sequences in the sample also encode this CDR3. The J gene is TRBJ2-7, the V gene TRBV10-3, with D possibly being TRBD2 (5 bases). The germline CDR1 and CDR2 sequences are ENHRY and SYGVKD. This CDR3 has 12 amino acids. CDR3 DNA: TGTGCCATCAGCGCGGTTGACTACGAGCAGTATTTC. Its protein product is CAISAVDYEQYF.

This clone was observed a handful of times. J is TRBJ2-7 and V is TRBV7-9; the match to TRBD1 covers 10 bases. This CDR3 is built from 16 residues. J lost 1 base, V lost 0 bases, and 3 bases had no gene match. The V gene's germline CDR1 is SEHNR and CDR2 FQNEAQ (reference sequence). CDR3 loop: CASSLAVGQGSYEQYF. For the CDR3, the DNA is TGTGCCAGCAGCTTAGCGGTGGGACAGGGGTCCTACGAGCAGTACTTC.

The chain recombines TRBV11-3 with TRBJ1-1, with 9 positions matching TRBD1. Trimming at V came to 1 base and at J to 4 bases, leaving 4 bases not matched to a gene. CDR1 is SGHNT, CDR2 YENEEA, per germline. The CDR3 has 15 residues. CDR3 sequence: CASSLAGQGGTEAFF. CDR3 nucleotides: TGTGCCAGCAGCTTAGCGGGACAGGGAGGCACTGAAGCTTTCTTT.

This chain connects TRBV5-1 to TRBJ2-7; 9 nucleotides line up with TRBD2. The CDR3 runs 15 residues. CDR1 SGHRS and CDR2 YFSETQ come from the germline V gene. The J segment lost 5 bases and the V segment lost 4 bases, leaving 10 bases of the junction unmatched. The DNA of the CDR3 is TGCGCCAGCAGCAATCCGATCGGACTAGCGAACGAGCAGTACTTC. It specifies CASSNPIGLANEQYF.

This clone was seen just once. Other DNA sequences from this sample encode an identical CDR3 as well. The chain is built from TRBV5-1 and TRBJ1-1, with 8 bases matching TRBD1. V gave up 4 bases and J gave up 1 base; unmatched junction bases: 3. This CDR3 is 14 amino acids long. The germline gives CDR1 SGHRS, CDR2 YFSETQ. This CDR3 reads CASSPGTGNTEAFF. CDR3 in DNA: TGCGCCAGCAGCCCGGGGACAGGGAACACTGAAGCTTTCTTT.

The rearrangement uses TRBV5-1 and TRBJ1-1, with a possible D match to TRBD1 (5 bases). The V gene's germline CDR1 is SGHRS and CDR2 YFSETQ. V lost 5 bases to trimming and J lost 2 bases, with 13 bases between them. This CDR3 has 14 residues. The CDR3 sequence: CASRPGGGNTEAFF. CDR3 DNA: TGCGCCAGCAGGCCCGGGGGGGGTAACACTGAAGCTTTCTTT.

The chain joins TRBV28 to TRBJ2-5; D perhaps matches TRBD1 (5 bases). V lost 5 bases and J lost 7, with 14 bases in between. Germline loops: CDR1 MDHEN, CDR2 SYDVKM. The length of the CDR3 is 13 residues. The CDR3 reads CASSPDTKGTQYF. CDR3 DNA: TGTGCCAGCAGTCCGGACACAAAAGGGACCCAGTACTTC.

The J gene is TRBJ1-1, the V gene TRBV2, with TRBD1 matching 8 bases. Germline V gene lookup returns CDR1 SNHLY and CDR2 FYNNEI. Germline trimming cut 4 bases from V and 1 base from J; bases unmatched to any gene: 5. This CDR3 has 15 residues. The CDR3 nucleotides read TGTGCCAGCAGTGTCGGACAGGGAGCGAACACTGAAGCTTTCTTT. Translating it yields CASSVGQGANTEAFF.

The chain joins TRBV6-5 to TRBJ2-5; D ambiguous. With the DNA end fitting TRBJ2-7 better, the J assignment may be wrong. CDR1 MNHEY and CDR2 SVGAGI come from the germline V gene. CDR3 length: 11 residues. CDR3 sequence (DNA): TGTGCCGTACACTCAGGCTACGAGCAGTACTTC. It codes for CAVHSGYEQYF.

This sequence joins TRBV4-3 and TRBJ2-3, with 7 bases identical to TRBD2. Trimming took 6 bases from V and 4 from J; bases not matched to a gene: 4. CDR3 length equals 13 residues. Germline CDR1 is LGHNA and CDR2 is YSLEER. CDR3 coding DNA: TGCGCCAGCAGGGGGAGGGACCCAGATACGCAGTATTTT. Its protein is CASRGRDPDTQYF.

The chain joins TRBV10-1 to TRBJ2-1; TRBD2 is a possible D gene (6 bases). The CDR3 totals 16 residues. Per the germline V gene, CDR1 is WNHNN and CDR2 is SYGVQD (reference sequence). V lost 7 bases to trimming and J lost 4 bases, with 20 bases between them. The CDR3 DNA reads as TGCGCCAGCACTCGGCTAGTGGGAGGTTTTTACAATGAGCAGTTCTTC. Encoded protein: CASTRLVGGFYNEQFF.

The gene calls are TRBV7-8 and TRBJ1-2, with D unresolved. CDR3 length equals 12 residues. Germline-derived CDR1 and CDR2 are SGHVS and FQNEAQ. V was clipped by 5 bases and J by 6 bases, with 10 bases between them. CDR3 DNA: TGTGCCAGCAGCCAGAACATGGATGGCTACACCTTC. It yields the protein CASSQNMDGYTF.

J is TRBJ2-4 and V is TRBV2; D is undetermined. The V gene lost 8 bases and the J gene lost 0 bases, with 11 bases spanning the gap. This CDR3 has 14 residues. Germline values: CDR1 SNHLY, CDR2 FYNNEI. The chain's CDR3 is CASAIFLAKNIQYF. CDR3 bases: TGTGCCAGCGCTATCTTCCTAGCCAAAAACATTCAGTACTTC.

This clone was counted a single time. The chain couples TRBV7-2 to TRBJ2-5, with D maybe TRBD2 (6 bases). The length of the CDR3 is 14 residues. The V end lost 2 bases, the J end lost 9 bases, and 16 bases lay between the germline ends. Germline V gene lookup returns CDR1 SGHTA and CDR2 FQGNSA. Here the CDR3 reads CASSLIAVPGAQYF. The CDR3 DNA sequence: TGTGCCAGCAGCTTAATTGCGGTCCCGGGGGCCCAGTACTTC.

Written as DNA, the CDR3 is TGTGCCATCAGTGAGAGACAGGGCGTTAACACTGAAGCTTTCTTT. Encoded protein: CAISERQGVNTEAFF. The J gene is TRBJ1-1, the V gene TRBV10-3; 7 bases match TRBD1. CDR1 and CDR2 from the germline V gene are ENHRY and SYGVKD. This CDR3 has 15 residues. The V gene end was trimmed by 2 bases and the J gene end by 2 bases; junction bases not matched to a gene: 5.

J is TRBJ2-5 and V is TRBV7-2, with TRBD2 as a possible D gene (5 bases). V was shortened by 3 bases and J by 2 bases, with 13 bases between the two germline ends. The CDR3 length is 15 residues. Germline V gene lookup returns CDR1 SGHTA and CDR2 FQGNSA. The CDR3 protein is CASSFRASGQETQYF. The CDR3 DNA reads TGTGCCAGCAGCTTCCGTGCGAGCGGTCAAGAGACCCAGTACTTC.

A few counts support this clone. J is TRBJ1-1 and V is TRBV5-1; D uncertain. Trimming took 3 bases from V and 0 from J, leaving 12 bases between them. CDR3 length equals 15 residues. Germline V gives CDR1 SGHRS, CDR2 YFSETQ. The CDR3: CASSSPGAMNTEAFF. DNA of the CDR3: TGCGCCAGCAGCTCCCCGGGAGCGATGAACACTGAAGCTTTCTTT.

This clone turned up a few times. This chain uses TRBV14 with TRBJ2-7, with D uncertain. The V gene's germline CDR1 is SGHDN and CDR2 FVKESK. CDR3 length: 11 amino acids. V dropped 5 bases and J dropped 6 bases, with 8 bases sitting between them. The DNA of the CDR3 is TGTGCCAGCAGCTACAGCCTCGAGCAGTACTTC. Translating it yields CASSYSLEQYF.

In this sample, this clone turned up once. Here the CDR3 DNA reads TGTGCCAGCAGCCAAGAGCCGGGACACGTGAACACCGGGGAGCTGTTTTTT. This translates into CASSQEPGHVNTGELFF. The rearrangement links TRBV4-2 to TRBJ2-2, with a weak D call TRBD1 (6 bases). V was trimmed by 0 bases and J by 1 base, leaving 12 bases between them. Germline V gene data show CDR1 as LGHNA and CDR2 as YNFKEQ. This CDR3 is 17 amino acids long.

The CDR3 reads CASSIDGGGSSYNEQFF. The DNA of the CDR3 is TGTGCCAGTAGTATAGATGGAGGCGGGAGCTCCTACAATGAGCAGTTCTTC. The chain uses TRBV19 and TRBJ2-1; 7 bases align to TRBD2. The germline V gene has CDR1 LNHDA and CDR2 SQIVND (reference sequence). J lost 0 bases, V lost 0 bases, and 5 bases had no gene match. The CDR3 extends over 17 amino acids.

The genes are TRBV18 and TRBJ1-1; 8 nucleotides align to TRBD1. Looked up from germline, CDR1 is KGHSH and CDR2 is LQKENI. V was pared by 1 base and J by 5 bases, with 9 bases of the junction left unmatched. This CDR3 comprises 16 residues. CDR3 region: CASSPLTGGGATEAFF. Here the CDR3 DNA reads TGTGCCAGCTCACCACTAACAGGGGGGGGTGCGACTGAAGCTTTCTTT.

There are a few counts of this clone. The genes are TRBV29-1 and TRBJ2-1; 8 bases agree with TRBD1. The germline V gene has CDR1 SQVTM and CDR2 ANQGSEA. There are 13 residues in the CDR3. V lost 5 bases, J lost 7 bases, and 7 bases stayed unmatched. CDR3 sequence reads: CSVPGRQGNEQFF. The DNA of the CDR3 is TGCAGCGTTCCTGGGCGACAGGGGAATGAGCAGTTCTTC.